Following are 15 T cell receptor beta chains from one sample sequenced in a study of blood T cells in healthy people across ages. A second PCR, run for roughly 7 to 11 cycles, used a sample-barcoded 5' primer plus a J-beta primer mix. TCRdb recomputed calls from the 5' RACE reads with MiXCR, one row per CDR3 protein. The sample lists about a million distinct CDR3 sequences, roughly half occurring once. Material for sequencing was blood. The receptors derive from a woman in her sixties or seventies in good health.

A word on this clonotype: The junction shows a germline mismatch at one end, possibly a read error. This sequence joins TRBV2 and TRBJ2-7; D might be TRBD1 (7 bases). This CDR3 spans 16 amino acids. CDR1 and CDR2 (germline): SNHLY, FYNNEI. Here the CDR3 DNA reads TGTGTCAGCAGTCCTTTGGGGGGACAGAGAGTCTACGAGCAGTACTTC. Translation: CVSSPLGGQRVYEQYF.

At least ten counts were recorded for this clonotype. The chain has TRBV3-1 and TRBJ2-1; D ambiguous. V lost 2 bases to trimming and J lost 11 bases, with 19 bases between them. Germline V gives CDR1 LGHDT, CDR2 YNNKEL (reference sequence). This CDR3 is 15 amino acids long. The CDR3 DNA follows: TGTGCCAGCAGCCAACAAAGGGATTTGGGCGTACAGCAGTTCTTC. The encoded protein is CASSQQRDLGVQQFF.

This clonotype was found a few times. The rearrangement joins TRBV4-1 to TRBJ2-5; TRBD2 matches at 10 bases. CDR3 length: 17 residues. Germline trimming cut 4 bases from V and 4 bases from J; bases unmatched to any gene: 12. From germline, CDR1 is MGHRA and CDR2 YSYEKL. For the CDR3, the DNA is TGCGCCAGCAGCCTTCGGGCCAGCGGGAGGGCAGGAGAGACCCAGTACTTC. Translated, it gives CASSLRASGRAGETQYF.

V usage is TRBV20-1 and J usage is TRBJ2-7, with D possibly matching TRBD1 (6 bases). The CDR3 is made up of 14 amino acids. CDR1 is DFQATT, CDR2 SNEGSKA, per germline (reference sequence). V shed 6 bases and J shed 2 bases, with 17 bases lying between them. This chain's CDR3 is CSALPGALAYEQYF. The DNA for the CDR3 is TGCAGTGCCCTCCCAGGGGCCCTCGCCTACGAGCAGTACTTC.

The rearrangement links TRBV5-1 to TRBJ2-7; 8 bases agree with TRBD1. With 4 bases clipped from V and 0 bases from J, the junction kept 3 bases outside the gene matches. Per germline, CDR1 SGHRS and CDR2 YFSETQ. The CDR3 extends over 14 amino acids. The CDR3 loop is CASSGTGFSYEQYF. The CDR3 region has the DNA TGCGCCAGCAGCGGGACAGGCTTCTCCTACGAGCAGTACTTC. Using reference TRBV5-1 and TRBJ2-7 for the parts outside the CDR3, the full variable domain is KAGVTQTPRYLIKTRGQQVTLSCSPISGHRSVSWYQQTPGQGLQFLFEYFSETQRNKGNFPGRFSGRQFSNSRSEMNVSTLELGDSALYLCASSGTGFSYEQYFGPGTRLTVT.

The genes are TRBV3-1 and TRBJ2-7; possibly TRBD1 for D (5 bases). This CDR3 is 11 amino acids long. Trimming took off 3 bases at V and 10 bases at J, with 10 bases between the two ends. Germline V gene lookup returns CDR1 LGHDT and CDR2 YNNKEL (reference sequence). As DNA, the CDR3 is TGTGCCAGCAGCCACCAGGGATCCCAGTACTTC. Its protein is CASSHQGSQYF.

Comments on this clonotype: Germline is not matched at one junction end, which may reflect a read error. V gene TRBV20-1 combines with J gene TRBJ2-7, with D possibly matching TRBD2 (5 bases). Germline lookup yields CDR1 DFQATT and CDR2 SNEGSKA (reference sequence). The CDR3 length is 14 residues. The CDR3 protein is CSTRNSGGPTAQYF. CDR3 in DNA: TGCAGTACTAGGAATTCTGGAGGTCCTACGGCGCAGTACTTC.

The rearrangement links TRBV20-1 to TRBJ2-3; 10 nucleotides agree with TRBD2. Trimming took 2 bases from V and 1 from J; bases not matched to a gene: 3. Per the germline V gene, CDR1 is DFQATT and CDR2 is SNEGSKA (reference sequence). The CDR3 has 15 amino acids. As DNA, the CDR3 is TGCAGTGCTAGAATTGGGACTAGCGGCACAGATACGCAGTATTTT. This encodes CSARIGTSGTDTQYF.

The chain uses TRBV2 and TRBJ2-7; no reliable D call. V lost 6 bases, J lost 5 bases, and 17 bases lay in between. CDR3 length equals 14 residues. The germline V gene has CDR1 SNHLY and CDR2 FYNNEI. CDR3 bases: TGTGCCAGCAGACGATCAGGTGGATCCCACGAGCAGTACTTC. Translating it yields CASRRSGGSHEQYF.

The rearrangement joins TRBV28 to TRBJ2-5; 8 nucleotides agree with TRBD2. The CDR3 is 14 amino acids. V dropped 6 bases and J dropped 2; count of bases not matched to a gene: 5. Germline V gene sequence: CDR1 MDHEN, CDR2 SYDVKM. The CDR3 region is CASSGRDFQETQYF. For the CDR3, the DNA is TGTGCCAGCAGCGGGAGGGATTTTCAAGAGACCCAGTACTTC. Variable domain in full (rest from reference TRBV28 and TRBJ2-5): DVKVTQSSRYLVKRTGEKVFLECVQDMDHENMFWYRQDPGLGLRLIYFSYDVKMKEKGDIPEGYSVSREKKERFSLILESASTNQTSMYLCASSGRDFQETQYFGPGTRLLVL.

There are a few counts of this clonotype. V gene TRBV29-1 combines with J gene TRBJ2-1, with TRBD1 identical over 8 bases. The CDR3 totals 13 residues. With 6 bases clipped from V and 6 bases from J, the junction kept 7 bases outside the gene matches. Germline CDR1 SQVTM, CDR2 ANQGSEA. The CDR3 sequence is CSVAGQAINEQFF. DNA of the CDR3: TGCAGCGTGGCGGGACAGGCTATCAATGAGCAGTTCTTC.

The J gene is TRBJ2-6, the V gene TRBV4-2; D is ambiguous. The V end was cut by 0 bases, the J end by 0 bases, with 6 bases between. This CDR3 spans 16 amino acids. The germline V gene has CDR1 LGHNA and CDR2 YNFKEQ. CDR3 loop: CASSQELGSGANVLTF. The CDR3 DNA follows: TGTGCCAGCAGCCAAGAACTCGGCTCTGGGGCCAACGTCCTGACTTTC.

The chain carries TRBV29-1 and TRBJ2-7; TRBD2 is a possible D gene (5 bases). Germline values: CDR1 SQVTM, CDR2 ANQGSEA. V was shortened by 0 bases and J by 1 base, with 13 bases between the two germline ends. This CDR3 is 15 amino acids long. This chain's CDR3 is CSVEDPGLKSYEQYF. In DNA, the CDR3 is TGCAGCGTTGAAGATCCAGGACTGAAGTCCTACGAGCAGTACTTC.

The genes are TRBV4-1 and TRBJ2-7; D may be TRBD2 (7 bases). Between the trimmed V and J ends, which lost 3 bases and 7 bases, there was a span of 16 bases. The germline gives CDR1 MGHRA, CDR2 YSYEKL. The CDR3 contains 14 residues. The CDR3 DNA sequence: TGCGCCAGCAGCCACCGGGGGGCCCTGGGTGAGCAGTACTTC. It encodes CASSHRGALGEQYF.

This clonotype was seen more than once but under ten times. The chain links TRBV4-1 to TRBJ1-4; no definite D call. V was cut by 0 bases and J by 1 base, with 9 bases left in between. The CDR3 runs 16 residues. Germline CDR1 and CDR2: MGHRA and YSYEKL. CDR3 loop: CASSQESWVTNEKLFF. CDR3 in DNA: TGCGCCAGCAGCCAAGAGAGTTGGGTAACTAATGAAAAACTGTTTTTT.